This TCR beta chain stems from a study of PD-1 blockade in classical Hodgkin lymphoma. A remark on this clone: No antigen is known for it.

After autologous stem cell transplantation all patients relapsed, and prior brentuximab vedotin exposure differed between cohorts. The V and J ends lost 2 bases and 3 bases, in that order; junction bases with no gene match: 5. Looked up from germline, CDR1 is MNHEY and CDR2 is SVGAGI. This CDR3 is 16 amino acids long. Study-level points and caveats: In newly diagnosed patients, baseline TCR diversity was reportedly below that of healthy donors. The CD4+ diversity rise by C4D1 was clearest in complete responders.

Profiling relied on immunoSEQ multiplex PCR, and the TCRdb table lists in-frame clones only, not all of them. The repertoire holds about 41,000 clones, 76% seen once, with 20% to 25% in the top ten. The chain employs TRBV6-5 and TRBJ2-2, with 8 bases fitting TRBD1. The sample consisted of peripheral blood mononuclear cells (PBMCs), taken at baseline. The source is a human donor with classical Hodgkin lymphoma. The CDR3: CASSYQGALDTGELFF. The CDR3, as DNA: TGTGCCAGCAGTTACCAGGGGGCGTTGGACACCGGGGAGCTGTTTTTT.